Listed below are T cell receptor beta chains from one sample, sequenced in a study of blood T cell repertoires in COVID-19. Sequencing used immunoSEQ multiplex PCR; TCRdb keeps in-frame clones, though not all of them. The repertoire holds 300,000 to 350,000 clones, roughly 91% seen once, with over 8.5% in the top ten. Sequenced: PBMCs or T cells enriched from blood (not recorded which). The receptors come from a woman younger than 45 who had recovered from COVID-19. CDR3s include the opening cysteine and the closing phenylalanine or tryptophan. D genes are given only for firm matches. Size tells how often a clone was seen (once, few, many) or the class of an expanded clone, and some rows leave it out.

NA,TRBV2,NA,TRBJ1-5,TGTGCCAGCAGTGCCGGTCAGCCCCAGCATTTT,CASSAGQPQHF
NA,TRBV6-5,NA,TRBJ1-6,TGTGCCAGTCAGGGGCAGTTTTATTCACCCCTCCACTTT,CASQGQFYSPLHF
NA,TRBV5-1,NA,TRBJ2-5,TGCGCCAGCAGCTACTTGACAGCCAGTCAAGAGACCCAGTACTTC,CASSYLTASQETQYF
NA,TRBV14,once,TRBJ2-7,TGTGCCAGCAGCGGATACGGGGAGCAGCAGTACTTC,CASSGYGEQQYF
NA,TRBV7-6,NA,TRBJ1-1,TGTGCCAGCAGCTTACCTGGCGGGACTGAAGCTTTCTTT,CASSLPGGTEAFF
NA,TRBV2,NA,TRBJ2-6,TGTGCCAGCAGTGAGCGGCAGGAGGCTGGGGCCAACGTCCTGACTTTC,CASSERQEAGANVLTF
NA,TRBV11-2,NA,TRBJ2-3,TGTGCCAGCAGCTACCACCCTATGAGACTAGTCGCAGATACGCAGTATTTT,CASSYHPMRLVADTQYF
NA,TRBV23-1,NA,TRBJ1-1,TGCGCCAGCAGTCCCTCCCAACAGGGCAGGCCTGAAGCTTTCTTT,CASSPSQQGRPEAFF
TRBD1,TRBV7-3,NA,TRBJ2-1,TGTGCCAGCAGCTCCGGGACAGCAGGACAGTTCTTC,CASSSGTAGQFF
NA,TRBV7-9,NA,TRBJ2-7,TGTGCCAGCAGCCCGCCTTTAAGGGGCTCCTACGAGCAGTACTTC,CASSPPLRGSYEQYF